The sequence of this TCR beta chain was determined in a study of shared clonotypes between healthy human individuals. This table comes from immunoSEQ multiplex PCR, and its TCRdb copy is limited to in-frame clones, with some not included. The sample has around 640,000 clones, about 95% seen once. Naive CD8 cells comprised CD45RO-negative, CCR7-positively selected cells, excluding terminally differentiated effector memory CD45RA+ cells. This clonotype was sampled from a woman aged 25 to 39 in good health. The source material was naive CD8+ T cells sorted from blood.

The CDR3 nucleotides read TGTGCCAGTAGTATATATAGTCCCGGGGAGCTGTTTTTT. Translation gives CASSIYSPGELFF. V gene TRBV19 combines with J gene TRBJ2-2; D unclear. The CDR3 sequence is 13 residues long. Per the germline V gene, CDR1 is LNHDA and CDR2 is SQIVND (reference sequence). V lost 2 bases and J lost 6, with 7 bases in between.